One sample yielded the 8 T cell receptor beta chains listed below, sequenced in a study of human versus mouse CDR3 diversity and MHC coevolution. Sequencing was performed with immunoSEQ multiplex PCR; in TCRdb, only in-frame clones are kept and a portion is missing. The table has fewer than 80,000 clones, about nine tenths seen once. Source material: naive CD4+ T cells from blood. The subset denotes: CD45RO-negative CD62L-positive naive CD4 T cells. Every receptor here comes from a person between 25 and 70 years old in good health.

The chain is built from TRBV6-1 and TRBJ1-1; a possible D gene is TRBD1 (6 bases). The CDR3 runs to 16 residues. Per the germline V gene, CDR1 is MNHNS and CDR2 is SASEGT. Trimming took off 1 base at V and 0 bases at J, with 12 bases between the two ends. The CDR3 here is CASSEVEGVLNTEAFF. The CDR3 DNA sequence: TGTGCCAGCAGTGAAGTTGAGGGGGTGCTGAACACTGAAGCTTTCTTT.

The genes are TRBV6-5 and TRBJ1-2; D gene ambiguous. The ends were cut back, 7 bases at V and 8 bases at J, with 14 bases in the middle. The CDR3 is 12 amino acids. CDR1 MNHEY and CDR2 SVGAGI come from the germline V gene. The CDR3 DNA follows: TGTGCCAGCATGGGCCCGACCAGGGGCTACACCTTC. Its protein is CASMGPTRGYTF.

The chain recombines TRBV7-6 with TRBJ1-2, with a possible D match to TRBD1 (6 bases). Trimming stripped 1 base from V and 4 bases from J, with 25 bases between. CDR1 and CDR2 (germline): SGHVS, FNYEAQ. The CDR3 runs to 19 residues. The CDR3 nucleotides are TGTGCCAGCAGCTTAGAGACCATAGGACAGTCTAGTTCGCTCTATGGCTACACCTTC. The encoded protein is CASSLETIGQSSSLYGYTF.

The genes are TRBV6-6 and TRBJ1-1; 8 bases are a match to TRBD1. The junction had 13 bases not matched to a gene; V was cut back by 2 bases and J by 8 bases. This CDR3 comprises 16 residues. Germline V CDR1 and CDR2: MNHNY, SVGAGI (reference sequence). CDR3 amino acids: CASSYGQGASRLEAFF. In DNA, the CDR3 is TGTGCCAGCAGTTACGGGCAGGGGGCATCGCGGCTCGAAGCTTTCTTT.

This chain uses TRBV18 with TRBJ2-2, with D possibly being TRBD2 (7 bases). With 2 bases removed from V and 1 base from J, the gap between germline ends came to 11 bases. The CDR3 spans 16 residues. Germline V gives CDR1 KGHSH, CDR2 LQKENI. The CDR3 bases are TGTGCCAGCTCACCAAGCGGGACACAGAACACCGGGGAGCTGTTTTTT. Encoded protein: CASSPSGTQNTGELFF.

The V and J genes are TRBV27 and TRBJ1-5; D is unresolved. The CDR3 extends over 13 amino acids. The germline CDR1 and CDR2 sequences are MNHEY and SMNVEV (reference sequence). Trimming took off 5 bases at V and 7 bases at J, with 12 bases between the two ends. CDR3 loop: CASSTSGGQPQHF. The CDR3 DNA is TGTGCCAGCAGTACATCAGGTGGCCAGCCCCAGCATTTT.

The chain's CDR3 is CASSPRLAGLYGQFF. In DNA, the CDR3 is TGTGCCAGCAGCCCCCGACTAGCGGGGCTTTATGGACAGTTCTTC. The V call is TRBV7-2, the J call TRBJ2-1; TRBD2 agrees at 11 bases. The CDR3 contains 15 residues. Trimming cost V 5 bases and J 13 bases; bases outside gene matches: 13. Looked up from germline, CDR1 is SGHTA and CDR2 is FQGNSA.

The chain uses TRBV4-1 and TRBJ2-3; D may be TRBD2 (6 bases). Trimming pared 2 bases from V and 1 base from J, leaving 25 bases between. Germline V gives CDR1 MGHRA, CDR2 YSYEKL. This CDR3 is built from 20 residues. As DNA, the CDR3 is TGCGCCAGCAGCCAAACGATTGGACTACTCAGTTATGGCGGCACAGATACGCAGTATTTT. It yields the protein CASSQTIGLLSYGGTDTQYF.